Below, one TCR beta chain is given with its context. As yet, its antigen is unknown. This CDR3 comprises 13 residues. V shed 6 bases and J shed 4 bases, with 12 bases lying between them. The germline V gene has CDR1 MNHNS and CDR2 SASEGT. Profiling relied on immunoSEQ multiplex PCR, and the TCRdb table lists in-frame clones only, not all of them. The sample lists more than 50,000 clones, about nine tenths occurring once. The data are from a study of OX40 agonist ivuxolimab in advanced cancers. Study summary: The dose-escalation cohort had hepatocellular carcinoma, melanoma, renal cell or head and neck cancer. Overall study findings and caveats: Partly responding patients at 0.1-3.0 mg/kg showed some of the smallest clonal expansion. The study did not work out the antigen specificity of the expanded peripheral T cells.

The V gene is TRBV6-1, the J gene TRBJ1-1; maybe TRBD1 (5 bases). The source material was CD4+ or CD8+ T cells sorted from blood, sampled in a trial of the OX40 agonist ivuxolimab. This clonotype was sampled from an adult with an advanced solid tumor such as melanoma, head and neck, liver or kidney cancer. The CDR3 sequence: CASSRGHLTEAFF. For the CDR3, the DNA is TGTGCCAGCAGCCGAGGACACCTCACTGAAGCTTTCTTT.